This TCR beta chain was observed in a study of blood T cell repertoires in COVID-19. Trimming cost V 4 bases and J 2 bases, with 12 bases left between them. CDR3 length: 14 residues. In germline, CDR1 is LGHDT, CDR2 YNNKEL (reference sequence). Profiling relied on immunoSEQ multiplex PCR, and the TCRdb table lists in-frame clones only, not all of them. The table lists tens of thousands of clones, 82% of them singletons, with 27% in the top ten. This clonotype originated in a human donor in a cohort sampled during active COVID-19. Sequencing was done on a sample of peripheral blood. This chain uses TRBV3-1 (or the pseudogene TRBV3-2) with TRBJ2-7; D perhaps matches TRBD1 (6 bases). CDR3 loop: CASSPRQAPYEQYF. CDR3 sequence (DNA): TGTGCCAGCAGCCCCCGACAGGCCCCCTACGAGCAGTACTTC.